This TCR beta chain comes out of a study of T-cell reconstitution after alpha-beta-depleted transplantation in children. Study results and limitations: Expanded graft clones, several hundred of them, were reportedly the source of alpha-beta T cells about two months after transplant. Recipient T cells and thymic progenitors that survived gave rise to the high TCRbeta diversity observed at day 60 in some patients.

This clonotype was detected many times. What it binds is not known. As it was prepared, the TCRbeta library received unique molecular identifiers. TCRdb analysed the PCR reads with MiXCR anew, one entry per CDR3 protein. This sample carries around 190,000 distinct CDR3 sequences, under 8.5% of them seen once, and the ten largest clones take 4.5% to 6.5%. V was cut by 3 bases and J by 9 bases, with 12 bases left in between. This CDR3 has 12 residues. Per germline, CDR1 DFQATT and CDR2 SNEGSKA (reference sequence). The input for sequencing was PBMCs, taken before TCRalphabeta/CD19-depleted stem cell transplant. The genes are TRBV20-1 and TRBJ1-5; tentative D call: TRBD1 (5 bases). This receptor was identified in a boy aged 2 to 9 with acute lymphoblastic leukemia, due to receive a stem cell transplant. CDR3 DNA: TGCAGTGCTAGTCGGCGCCAGGGGCCCCAGCATTTT. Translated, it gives CSASRRQGPQHF.